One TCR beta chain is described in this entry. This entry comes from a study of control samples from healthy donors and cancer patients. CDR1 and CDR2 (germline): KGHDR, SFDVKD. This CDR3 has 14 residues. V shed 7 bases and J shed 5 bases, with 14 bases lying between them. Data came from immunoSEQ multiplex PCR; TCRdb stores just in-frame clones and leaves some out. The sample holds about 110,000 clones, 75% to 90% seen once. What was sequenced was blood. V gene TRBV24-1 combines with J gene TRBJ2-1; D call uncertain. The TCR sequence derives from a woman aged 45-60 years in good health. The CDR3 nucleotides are TGTGCCACCAGAACCTCAGAACCTAACAATGAGCAGTTCTTC. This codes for CATRTSEPNNEQFF.